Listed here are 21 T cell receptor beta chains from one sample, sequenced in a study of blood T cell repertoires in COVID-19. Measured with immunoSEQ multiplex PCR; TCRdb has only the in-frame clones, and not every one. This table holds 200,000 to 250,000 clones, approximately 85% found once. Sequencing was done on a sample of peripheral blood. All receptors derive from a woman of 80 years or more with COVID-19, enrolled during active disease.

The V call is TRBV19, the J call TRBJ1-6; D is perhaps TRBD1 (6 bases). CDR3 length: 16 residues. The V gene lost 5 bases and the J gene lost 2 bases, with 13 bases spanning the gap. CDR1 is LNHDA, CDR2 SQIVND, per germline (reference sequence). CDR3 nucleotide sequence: TGTGCCAGTAGTGTACAGGGTACGACCTATAATTCACCCCTCCACTTT. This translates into CASSVQGTTYNSPLHF.

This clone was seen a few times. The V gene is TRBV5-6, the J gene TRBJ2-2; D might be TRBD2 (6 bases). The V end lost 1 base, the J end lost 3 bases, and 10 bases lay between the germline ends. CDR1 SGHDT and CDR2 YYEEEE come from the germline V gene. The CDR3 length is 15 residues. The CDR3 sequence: CASSLWGEYTGELFF. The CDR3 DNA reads TGTGCCAGCAGCTTGTGGGGGGAATACACCGGGGAGCTGTTTTTT.

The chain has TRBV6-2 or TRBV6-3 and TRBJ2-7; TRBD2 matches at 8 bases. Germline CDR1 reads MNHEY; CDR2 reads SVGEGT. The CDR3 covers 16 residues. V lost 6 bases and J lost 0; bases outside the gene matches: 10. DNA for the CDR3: TGTGCCAGCAGCCGCCTACTAGCGGCCAGCTCCTACGAGCAGTACTTC. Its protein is CASSRLLAASSYEQYF.

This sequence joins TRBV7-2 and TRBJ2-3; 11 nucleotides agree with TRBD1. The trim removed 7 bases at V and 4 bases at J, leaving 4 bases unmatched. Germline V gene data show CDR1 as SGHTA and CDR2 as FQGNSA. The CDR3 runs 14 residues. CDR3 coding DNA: TGTGCCAGCAAAGGACAGGGGGCCGCAGATACGCAGTATTTT. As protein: CASKGQGAADTQYF.

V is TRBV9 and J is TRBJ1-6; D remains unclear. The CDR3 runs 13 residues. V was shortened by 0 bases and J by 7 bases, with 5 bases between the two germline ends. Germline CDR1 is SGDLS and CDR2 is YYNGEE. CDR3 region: CASSVEANSPLHF. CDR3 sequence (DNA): TGTGCCAGCAGCGTAGAAGCGAATTCACCCCTCCACTTT.

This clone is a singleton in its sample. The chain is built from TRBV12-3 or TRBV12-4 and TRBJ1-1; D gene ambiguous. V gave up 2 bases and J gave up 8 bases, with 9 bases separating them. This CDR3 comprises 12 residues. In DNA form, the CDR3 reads TGTGCCAGCAGTTTAACAAACCGAGAAGCTTTCTTT. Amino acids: CASSLTNREAFF.

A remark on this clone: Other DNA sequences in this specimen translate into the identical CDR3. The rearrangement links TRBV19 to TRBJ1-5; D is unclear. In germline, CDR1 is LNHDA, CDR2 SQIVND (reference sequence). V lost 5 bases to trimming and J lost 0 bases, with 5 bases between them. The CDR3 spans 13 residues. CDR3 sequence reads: CASSPYSNQPQHF. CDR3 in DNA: TGTGCCAGTAGTCCGTATAGCAATCAGCCCCAGCATTTT.

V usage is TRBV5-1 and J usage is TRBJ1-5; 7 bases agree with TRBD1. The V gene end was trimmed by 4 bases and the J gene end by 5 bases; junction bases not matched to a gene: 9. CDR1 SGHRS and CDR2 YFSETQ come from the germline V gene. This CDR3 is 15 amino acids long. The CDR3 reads CASSTTGLIDQPQHF. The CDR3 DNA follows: TGCGCCAGCAGCACGACAGGGCTAATTGATCAGCCCCAGCATTTT. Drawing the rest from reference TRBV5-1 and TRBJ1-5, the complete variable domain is KAGVTQTPRYLIKTRGQQVTLSCSPISGHRSVSWYQQTPGQGLQFLFEYFSETQRNKGNFPGRFSGRQFSNSRSEMNVSTLELGDSALYLCASSTTGLIDQPQHFGDGTRLSIL.

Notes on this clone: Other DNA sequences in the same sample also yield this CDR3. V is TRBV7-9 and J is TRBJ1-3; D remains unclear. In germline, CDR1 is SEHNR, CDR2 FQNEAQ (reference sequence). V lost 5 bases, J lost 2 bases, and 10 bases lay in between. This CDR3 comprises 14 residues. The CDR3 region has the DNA TGTGCCAGCAGCCTAACCACCCCTGGAAACACCATATATTTT. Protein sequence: CASSLTTPGNTIYF.

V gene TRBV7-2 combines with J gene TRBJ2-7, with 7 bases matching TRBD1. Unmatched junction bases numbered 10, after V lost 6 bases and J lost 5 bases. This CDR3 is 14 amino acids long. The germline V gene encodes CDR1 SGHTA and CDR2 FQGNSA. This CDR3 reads CASSRDSGSNEQYF. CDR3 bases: TGTGCCAGCAGTCGGGACAGTGGTAGTAACGAGCAGTACTTC.

The CDR3: CASSSLPGDTQYF. For the CDR3, the DNA is TGTGCCAGTAGTAGCCTCCCGGGAGATACGCAGTATTTT. This rearrangement joins TRBV19 to TRBJ2-3; D remains ambiguous. Trimming stripped 4 bases from V and 5 bases from J, with 10 bases between. Germline V gives CDR1 LNHDA, CDR2 SQIVND (reference sequence). CDR3 size: 13 residues.

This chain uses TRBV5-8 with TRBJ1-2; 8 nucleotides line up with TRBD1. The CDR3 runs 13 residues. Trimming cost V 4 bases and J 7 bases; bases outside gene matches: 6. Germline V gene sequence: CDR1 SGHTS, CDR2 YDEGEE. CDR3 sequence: CASSQIQGVGYTF. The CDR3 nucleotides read TGTGCCAGCAGCCAAATACAGGGGGTTGGCTACACCTTC.

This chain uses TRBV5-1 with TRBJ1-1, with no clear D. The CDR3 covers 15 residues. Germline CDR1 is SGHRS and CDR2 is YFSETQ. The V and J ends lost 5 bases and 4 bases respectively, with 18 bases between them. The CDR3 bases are TGCGCCAGCAGAACTTATACAGATATGAGCACTGAAGCTTTCTTT. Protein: CASRTYTDMSTEAFF.

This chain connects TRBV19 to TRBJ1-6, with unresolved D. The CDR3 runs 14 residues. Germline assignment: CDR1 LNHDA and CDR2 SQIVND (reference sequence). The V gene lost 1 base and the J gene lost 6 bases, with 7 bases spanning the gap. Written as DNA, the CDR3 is TGTGCCAGTAGTATAGTGAGGAGTAATTCACCCCTCCACTTT. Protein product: CASSIVRSNSPLHF.

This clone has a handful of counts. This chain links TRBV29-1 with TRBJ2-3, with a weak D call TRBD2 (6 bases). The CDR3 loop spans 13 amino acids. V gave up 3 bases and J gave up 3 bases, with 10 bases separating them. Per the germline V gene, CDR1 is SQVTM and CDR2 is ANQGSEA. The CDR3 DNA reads TGCAGCGTTGATGCGGGGAAAACAGATACGCAGTATTTT. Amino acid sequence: CSVDAGKTDTQYF.

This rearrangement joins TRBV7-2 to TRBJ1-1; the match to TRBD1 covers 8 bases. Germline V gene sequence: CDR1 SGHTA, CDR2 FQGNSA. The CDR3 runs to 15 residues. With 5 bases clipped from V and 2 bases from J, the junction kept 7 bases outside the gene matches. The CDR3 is CASSISTGANTEAFF. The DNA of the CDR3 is TGTGCCAGCAGCATTTCGACAGGGGCTAACACTGAAGCTTTCTTT.

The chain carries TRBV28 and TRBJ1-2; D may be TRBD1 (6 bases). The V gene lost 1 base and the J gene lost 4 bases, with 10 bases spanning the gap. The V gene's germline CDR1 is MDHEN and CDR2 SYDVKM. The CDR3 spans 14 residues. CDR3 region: CASSLFQGLYGYTF. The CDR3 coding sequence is TGTGCCAGCAGTTTATTCCAGGGGCTCTATGGCTACACCTTC.

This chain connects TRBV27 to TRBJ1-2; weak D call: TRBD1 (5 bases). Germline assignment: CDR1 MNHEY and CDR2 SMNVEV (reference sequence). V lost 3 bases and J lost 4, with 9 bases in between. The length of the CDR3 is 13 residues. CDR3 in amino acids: CASSLEGSYGYTF. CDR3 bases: TGTGCCAGCAGTTTGGAGGGGTCCTATGGCTACACCTTC.

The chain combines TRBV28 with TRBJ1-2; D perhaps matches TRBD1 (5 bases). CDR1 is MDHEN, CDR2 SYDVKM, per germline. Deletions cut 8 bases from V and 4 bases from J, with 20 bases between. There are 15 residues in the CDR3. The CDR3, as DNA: TGTGCCAGCGGGGATGAGGGGAGGGGTTCCTATGGCTACACCTTC. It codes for CASGDEGRGSYGYTF.

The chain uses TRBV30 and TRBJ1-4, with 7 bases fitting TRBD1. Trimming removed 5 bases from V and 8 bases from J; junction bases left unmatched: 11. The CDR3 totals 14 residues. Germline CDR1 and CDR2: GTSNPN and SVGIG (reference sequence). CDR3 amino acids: CAWGLQGRGEKLFF. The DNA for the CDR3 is TGTGCCTGGGGGCTACAGGGGAGAGGGGAAAAACTGTTTTTT. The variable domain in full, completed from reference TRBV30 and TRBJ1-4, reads SQTIHQWPATLVQPVGSPLSLECTVEGTSNPNLYWYRQAAGRGLQLLFYSVGIGQISSEVPQNLSASRPQDRQFILSSKKLLLSDSGFYLCAWGLQGRGEKLFFGSGTQLSVL.

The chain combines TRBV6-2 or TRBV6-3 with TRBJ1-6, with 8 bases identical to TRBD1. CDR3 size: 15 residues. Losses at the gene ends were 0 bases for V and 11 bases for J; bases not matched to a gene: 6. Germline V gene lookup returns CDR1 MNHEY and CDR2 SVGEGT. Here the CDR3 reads CASSYSRTGTTPLHF. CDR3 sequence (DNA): TGTGCCAGCAGTTACTCGAGGACAGGGACTACACCCCTCCACTTT.